These 32 T cell receptor beta chains came from one sample sequenced in a study of radiotherapy plus CTLA-4 blockade in lung cancer. Assay used: immunoSEQ multiplex PCR; TCRdb lists only in-frame clones, some missing. Here the sample spans about 81,000 clones, about 78% being singletons. The sample in question was peripheral blood, obtained from a patient treated with radiotherapy plus ipilimumab. The receptors here all came from a human donor with non-small cell lung cancer that progressed on radiotherapy plus ipilimumab.

This chain uses TRBV5-1 with TRBJ1-2, with D possibly being TRBD1 (5 bases). Germline loops: CDR1 SGHRS, CDR2 YFSETQ. V was clipped by 6 bases and J by 7 bases, with 16 bases between them. This CDR3 is built from 13 residues. CDR3 sequence (DNA): TGCGCCAGCACTTCTCCGGGGGGGTCTGGCTACACCTTC. Protein product: CASTSPGGSGYTF.

The gene calls are TRBV27 and TRBJ2-4; D is uncertain. Per the germline V gene, CDR1 is MNHEY and CDR2 is SMNVEV (reference sequence). Trimming took off 7 bases at V and 3 bases at J, with 10 bases between the two ends. The CDR3 runs 13 residues. The CDR3 DNA sequence: TGTGCCAGCATCGGGTTGGACAAAAACATTCAGTACTTC. Translating gives CASIGLDKNIQYF.

The chain employs TRBV28 and TRBJ1-1; TRBD1 matches at 9 bases. V was clipped by 3 bases and J by 11 bases; unmatched bases: 4. Germline loops: CDR1 MDHEN, CDR2 SYDVKM. This CDR3 spans 12 amino acids. CDR3: CASSLGQGGAFF. The DNA of the CDR3 is TGTGCCAGCAGTTTGGGACAGGGTGGTGCTTTCTTT.

This chain links TRBV7-9 with TRBJ2-7; TRBD2 might be the D (5 bases). Germline V lookup: CDR1 SEHNR, CDR2 FQNEAQ (reference sequence). V was pared by 5 bases and J by 0 bases, with 11 bases between. The CDR3 has 14 amino acids. The CDR3 DNA is TGTGCCAGCAGCCACCCGGACTCCTCCTACGAGCAGTACTTC. It yields the protein CASSHPDSSYEQYF.

This clone was seen just once. The CDR3 spells CASSRTWRSEKLFF. In DNA, the CDR3 is TGTGCCAGCAGCCGCACGTGGAGAAGTGAAAAACTGTTTTTT. The V and J genes are TRBV27 and TRBJ1-4; D is unresolved. Germline values: CDR1 MNHEY, CDR2 SMNVEV (reference sequence). The CDR3 is 14 residues long. V gave up 6 bases and J gave up 7 bases, with 15 bases separating them.

This clone has just a few counts. The rearrangement uses TRBV7-2 and TRBJ1-1, with a possible D match to TRBD1 (5 bases). The germline V gene has CDR1 SGHTA and CDR2 FQGNSA. The germline V and J ends were trimmed by 2 bases and 3 bases, with 19 bases remaining between them. The CDR3 length is 17 residues. The CDR3 nucleotides are TGTGCCAGCAGCTTATTAGGGTCCTGGGGGGGGGACACTGAAGCTTTCTTT. This gives the protein CASSLLGSWGGDTEAFF.

V gene TRBV28 combines with J gene TRBJ2-3; 12 nucleotides agree with TRBD2. Germline V gene sequence: CDR1 MDHEN, CDR2 SYDVKM. J gave up 5 bases and V 2 bases, and 8 bases lay outside the gene matches. The CDR3 extends over 17 amino acids. The CDR3 DNA reads as TGTGCCAGCAGTTTAGGGCTAGCGGGAGGGCCCGGAGATACGCAGTATTTT. This codes for CASSLGLAGGPGDTQYF.

This clone was seen a few times. The chain employs TRBV14 and TRBJ2-5, with 9 bases identical to TRBD1. The CDR3 extends over 18 amino acids. Germline CDR1 reads SGHDN; CDR2 reads FVKESK. The trim removed 0 bases at V and 6 bases at J, leaving 14 bases unmatched. In nucleotides, the CDR3 is TGTGCCAGCAGCCAAGAGAAAGGAGCGGGGACAGGGACAAAGACCCAGTACTTC. This translates into CASSQEKGAGTGTKTQYF. Full variable domain (missing parts from reference TRBV14 and TRBJ2-5): EAGVTQFPSHSVIEKGQTVTLRCDPISGHDNLYWYRRVMGKEIKFLLHFVKESKQDESGMPNNRFLAERTGGTYSTLKVQPAELEDSGVYFCASSQEKGAGTGTKTQYFGPGTRLLVL.

This clone was picked up a small number of times. The chain links TRBV10-1 to TRBJ2-4, with D possibly being TRBD1 (6 bases). CDR3 length: 15 amino acids. V was shortened by 2 bases and J by 3 bases, with 11 bases between the two germline ends. CDR1 WNHNN and CDR2 SYGVQD come from the germline V gene (reference sequence). The CDR3 DNA reads TGCGCCAGCAGTGAGACGACAGGAGGCAAAAACATTCAGTACTTC. The encoded protein is CASSETTGGKNIQYF.

The rearrangement uses TRBV28 and TRBJ2-5; TRBD2 aligns across 7 bases. Germline CDR1 MDHEN, CDR2 SYDVKM. The CDR3 sequence is 13 residues long. The V and J ends lost 4 bases and 4 bases, in that order; junction bases with no gene match: 3. Here the CDR3 reads CASSWGEGETQYF. The DNA for the CDR3 is TGTGCCAGCAGTTGGGGGGAGGGAGAGACCCAGTACTTC.

V gene TRBV27 combines with J gene TRBJ2-7; 11 positions agree with TRBD2. CDR3 length equals 15 residues. J lost 3 bases, V lost 3 bases, and 4 bases had no gene match. Germline CDR1 and CDR2: MNHEY and SMNVEV (reference sequence). CDR3 loop: CASSFTSGRIYEQYF. The CDR3, as DNA: TGTGCCAGCAGTTTCACTAGCGGGAGAATCTACGAGCAGTACTTC.

The rearrangement joins TRBV28 to TRBJ2-5; possibly TRBD2 for D (6 bases). V was pared by 8 bases and J by 3 bases, with 22 bases between. The CDR3 is 16 residues long. Looked up from germline, CDR1 is MDHEN and CDR2 is SYDVKM. The CDR3 DNA reads TGTGCCAGCTTAAAGGCTAGCGAGACTCTAGAAGAGACCCAGTACTTC. It specifies CASLKASETLEETQYF.

CDR3 sequence reads: CASSIKAGSGNEQFF. The CDR3, as DNA: TGTGCCAGTAGTATTAAGGCAGGGTCCGGCAATGAGCAGTTCTTC. The chain has TRBV19 and TRBJ2-1, with a weak D call TRBD1 (5 bases). Trimming pared 3 bases from V and 6 bases from J, leaving 15 bases between. Germline CDR1 reads LNHDA; CDR2 reads SQIVND (reference sequence). This CDR3 has 15 residues. The full variable domain, with the rest looked up from reference TRBV19 and TRBJ2-1, is DGGITQSPKYLFRKEGQNVTLSCEQNLNHDAMYWYRQDPGQGLRLIYYSQIVNDFQKGDIAEGYSVSREKKESFPLTVTSAQKNPTAFYLCASSIKAGSGNEQFFGPGTRLTVL.

This clone was seen just once. The chain joins TRBV19 to TRBJ1-1, with a weak D call TRBD1 (6 bases). The germline gives CDR1 LNHDA, CDR2 SQIVND (reference sequence). Trimming shortened V by 9 bases and J by 1 base, and 15 bases separated the two germline ends. CDR3 length: 14 amino acids. CDR3: CASSTGQTNTEAFF. The CDR3 DNA reads TGTGCCAGCTCAACGGGACAAACGAACACTGAAGCTTTCTTT.

The chain couples TRBV5-6 to TRBJ1-1; TRBD1 might be the D (6 bases). The CDR3 sequence is 15 residues long. Deletions cut 4 bases from V and 4 bases from J, with 17 bases between. Germline CDR1 and CDR2: SGHDT and YYEEEE. This CDR3 is CASSPADDRRTEAFF. The CDR3 DNA reads as TGTGCCAGCAGCCCCGCCGACGACAGGCGCACTGAAGCTTTCTTT.

V is TRBV9 and J is TRBJ1-4, with TRBD1 as a possible D gene (5 bases). Germline lookup yields CDR1 SGDLS and CDR2 YYNGEE. V lost 0 bases to trimming and J lost 5 bases, with 11 bases between them. The CDR3 is 15 amino acids. Here the CDR3 DNA reads TGTGCCAGCAGCGTAGGGGGCCTCGGCAATGAAAAACTGTTTTTT. As protein: CASSVGGLGNEKLFF.

CDR3 sequence: CASSYGDDTEAFF. The DNA for the CDR3 is TGTGCCAGCAGTTACGGGGATGACACTGAAGCTTTCTTT. This rearrangement joins TRBV6-5 to TRBJ1-1; D is undetermined. Trimming removed 2 bases at V and 3 bases at J, with 7 bases between. There are 13 residues in the CDR3. Germline V lookup: CDR1 MNHEY, CDR2 SVGAGI.

The gene calls are TRBV5-1 and TRBJ2-4, with D unclear. The CDR3 consists of 15 residues. The V and J ends lost 4 bases and 0 bases respectively, with 11 bases between them. The V gene's germline CDR1 is SGHRS and CDR2 YFSETQ. This CDR3 is CASSPDVLAKNIQYF. In DNA, the CDR3 is TGCGCCAGCAGCCCTGACGTCCTAGCCAAAAACATTCAGTACTTC.

The gene calls are TRBV7-9 and TRBJ1-2; perhaps TRBD1 as D (5 bases). Deletions cut 5 bases from V and 8 bases from J, with 24 bases between. There are 16 residues in the CDR3. CDR1 is SEHNR, CDR2 FQNEAQ, per germline (reference sequence). The CDR3 reads CASSHTGTRALEGYTF. In nucleotides, the CDR3 is TGTGCCAGCAGCCATACGGGGACCCGGGCCCTGGAGGGCTACACCTTC. Full variable domain (outside the CDR3, taken from reference TRBV7-9 and TRBJ1-2): DTGVSQNPRHKITKRGQNVTFRCDPISEHNRLYWYRQTLGQGPEFLTYFQNEAQLEKSRLLSDRFSAERPKGSFSTLEIQRTEQGDSAMYLCASSHTGTRALEGYTFGSGTRLTVV.

This chain connects TRBV7-2 to TRBJ2-1, with TRBD2 identical over 9 bases. The CDR3 is made up of 16 amino acids. Per the germline V gene, CDR1 is SGHTA and CDR2 is FQGNSA. The V gene end was trimmed by 1 base and the J gene end by 8 bases; junction bases not matched to a gene: 9. The CDR3 DNA reads TGTGCCAGCAGCTTAGTTCGGGCTAGCGGGGCCCATGAGCAGTTCTTC. Protein sequence: CASSLVRASGAHEQFF.

The table lists this clone with a count of one. The chain joins TRBV6-1 to TRBJ2-7, with D perhaps TRBD2 (6 bases). Trimming removed 5 bases from V and 1 base from J, with 12 bases in between. Germline CDR1 reads MNHNS; CDR2 reads SASEGT. The length of the CDR3 is 14 residues. CDR3 coding DNA: TGTGCCAGCAGTCCCAGCGCGGGATCCTACGAGCAGTACTTC. It is translated as CASSPSAGSYEQYF.

This clone ranks as medium-sized (0.01 to 0.1%). V and J are TRBV5-1 and TRBJ2-1, with 9 nucleotides matching TRBD1. CDR3 size: 14 residues. CDR1 and CDR2 from the germline V gene are SGHRS and YFSETQ. Unmatched junction bases numbered 8, after V lost 8 bases and J lost 5 bases. Written as DNA, the CDR3 is TGCGCCAGTTCACCGGGACAGGGCAACAATGAGCAGTTCTTC. Its translation: CASSPGQGNNEQFF.

This chain joins TRBV2 and TRBJ2-1, with 8 bases lining up with TRBD2. The CDR3 runs to 17 residues. Germline V lookup: CDR1 SNHLY, CDR2 FYNNEI. Losses at the gene ends were 4 bases for V and 5 bases for J; bases not matched to a gene: 13. CDR3 sequence (DNA): TGTGCCAGCAGTGTTCCGTCGGGGGGGATCTTCAACAATGAGCAGTTCTTC. It codes for CASSVPSGGIFNNEQFF. Using reference TRBV2 and TRBJ2-1 for the parts outside the CDR3, the full variable domain is EPEVTQTPSHQVTQMGQEVILRCVPISNHLYFYWYRQILGQKVEFLVSFYNNEISEKSEIFDDQFSVERPDGSNFTLKIRSTKLEDSAMYFCASSVPSGGIFNNEQFFGPGTRLTVL.

The chain recombines TRBV6-1 with TRBJ1-1, with D possibly TRBD1 on 5 matching bases. Germline values: CDR1 MNHNS, CDR2 SASEGT. The CDR3 loop spans 12 amino acids. V was pared by 3 bases and J by 11 bases, with 13 bases between. For the CDR3, the DNA is TGTGCCAGCAGTGAGGCCGCGGGGCGGGCTTTCTTT. It is translated as CASSEAAGRAFF.

This clone came up a few times. The chain uses TRBV19 and TRBJ2-5; 7 nucleotides agree with TRBD1. CDR1 and CDR2 from the germline V gene are LNHDA and SQIVND (reference sequence). The CDR3 totals 11 residues. V was clipped by 4 bases and J by 10 bases; unmatched bases: 3. In nucleotides, the CDR3 is TGTGCCAGTAGTAAGGGGGCCCACCAGTACTTC. As protein: CASSKGAHQYF.

The chain uses TRBV18 and TRBJ2-7; the D is unclear. V was pared by 2 bases and J by 1 base, with 15 bases between. Germline V gene lookup returns CDR1 KGHSH and CDR2 LQKENI. This CDR3 spans 16 amino acids. In DNA form, the CDR3 reads TGTGCCAGCTCACCAGATTTTCCCCGATCTTCCTACGAGCAGTACTTC. Its translation: CASSPDFPRSSYEQYF.

The CDR3 reads CASSIGSGFSQTDTQYF. DNA for the CDR3: TGTGCCAGTAGTATAGGTTCCGGCTTTAGTCAAACAGATACGCAGTATTTT. This sequence joins TRBV19 and TRBJ2-3; D uncertain. Trimming removed 1 base from V and 3 bases from J, with 17 bases in between. Germline V CDR1 and CDR2: LNHDA, SQIVND (reference sequence). The CDR3 sequence is 17 residues long.

This rearrangement joins TRBV4-2 to TRBJ2-3; a possible D gene is TRBD1 (5 bases). Trimming removed 2 bases at V and 0 bases at J, with 15 bases between. This CDR3 spans 17 amino acids. Germline CDR1 is LGHNA and CDR2 is YNFKEQ. The CDR3 reads CASSQRVTAASTDTQYF. The CDR3 nucleotides read TGTGCCAGCAGCCAAAGAGTGACAGCCGCTAGCACAGATACGCAGTATTTT.

The genes are TRBV29-1 and TRBJ1-2; the match to TRBD1 covers 8 bases. The J segment lost 8 bases and the V segment lost 7 bases, leaving 6 bases of the junction unmatched. Germline CDR1 reads SQVTM; CDR2 reads ANQGSEA. This CDR3 is 11 amino acids long. The DNA of the CDR3 is TGCAGCGCCCAGGGGGCTGGGGGCTACACCTTC. It translates to CSAQGAGGYTF.

This chain joins TRBV28 and TRBJ2-7, with 12 bases aligning to TRBD2. Germline CDR1 MDHEN, CDR2 SYDVKM. The J segment lost 4 bases and the V segment lost 5 bases, leaving 6 bases of the junction unmatched. This CDR3 comprises 15 residues. The CDR3 protein is CASSPKTSGRYEQYF. The CDR3 nucleotides are TGTGCCAGCAGTCCTAAGACTAGCGGGAGATACGAGCAGTACTTC.

The rearrangement links TRBV7-3 to TRBJ2-1, with D perhaps matching TRBD2 (5 bases). Germline assignment: CDR1 SGHTA and CDR2 FQGTGA. The CDR3 has 14 amino acids. V was clipped by 5 bases and J by 6 bases, with 14 bases between them. The CDR3 loop reads CASSPRGTLNEQFF. Written as DNA, the CDR3 is TGTGCCAGCAGCCCCCGGGGTACCCTCAATGAGCAGTTCTTC.

This clone was observed once. This chain uses TRBV2 with TRBJ2-2; D may correspond to TRBD1 or TRBD2 (7 bases each). The germline V and J ends were trimmed by 6 bases and 6 bases, with 26 bases remaining between them. CDR1 is SNHLY and CDR2 is FYNNEI in the germline V gene. The CDR3 runs 18 residues. In DNA, the CDR3 is TGTGCCAGCAGAAGAGGGCAGGGAGGGGGCACCCTCTCCGGGGAGCTGTTTTTT. Its protein product is CASRRGQGGGTLSGELFF.